The present entry profiles one TCR beta chain with its context. What it binds is not known. These data belong to a study of T cell repertoires in cytomegalovirus infection. Turning to the study itself: Signatures in public TCR beta sequences pointed to both CMV infection and matching HLA type.

Study results and limitations: There were carriers of CMV plus the relevant HLA, and cumulative public TCR beta family frequency identified them. The ex vivo response showed dominance by HLA-C-restricted CMV-specific TCR beta clonotypes.

TCRdb redid the calling of the reads with MiXCR, one entry per CDR3 protein. Of approximately 200,000 distinct CDR3 sequences in the sample, under 25% were seen once. Material for sequencing was CD8+ T cells from PBMCs. The TCR originated in a human donor in good health (CMV status not recorded). Some clones in this sample may be carry-over from other donors' samples.

CDR3 sequence: CSATSWGRREYNEQFF. The CDR3 DNA reads TGCAGTGCTACTTCGTGGGGGAGACGGGAATACAATGAGCAGTTCTTC. The chain combines TRBV20-1 with TRBJ2-1; D might be TRBD1 or TRBD2, each matching 5 bases. The CDR3 is made up of 16 amino acids. The germline CDR1 and CDR2 sequences are DFQATT and SNEGSKA (reference sequence). The ends were cut back, 4 bases at V and 4 bases at J, with 20 bases in the middle.